This T cell receptor beta chain originates from a study of blood T cell repertoires in COVID-19. Study-level information: Researchers got acute and convalescent COVID-19 samples from the United States, Italy and Spain.

CDR3 length: 17 residues. The germline V gene has CDR1 SGHRS and CDR2 YFSETQ. The V segment lost 0 bases and the J segment 2 bases; nucleotides outside the gene matches: 7. Measured with immunoSEQ multiplex PCR; TCRdb has only the in-frame clones, and not every one. This sample has roughly 150,000 clones, with around 83% found just once. Sequenced input: peripheral blood. This receptor was identified in a woman between 65 and 79 years old who had recovered from COVID-19. The genes are TRBV5-1 and TRBJ2-5; 10 bases align to TRBD2. CDR3 loop: CASSLVGLAGAQETQYF. CDR3 nucleotide sequence: TGCGCCAGCAGCTTGGTGGGCCTAGCGGGGGCGCAAGAGACCCAGTACTTC.